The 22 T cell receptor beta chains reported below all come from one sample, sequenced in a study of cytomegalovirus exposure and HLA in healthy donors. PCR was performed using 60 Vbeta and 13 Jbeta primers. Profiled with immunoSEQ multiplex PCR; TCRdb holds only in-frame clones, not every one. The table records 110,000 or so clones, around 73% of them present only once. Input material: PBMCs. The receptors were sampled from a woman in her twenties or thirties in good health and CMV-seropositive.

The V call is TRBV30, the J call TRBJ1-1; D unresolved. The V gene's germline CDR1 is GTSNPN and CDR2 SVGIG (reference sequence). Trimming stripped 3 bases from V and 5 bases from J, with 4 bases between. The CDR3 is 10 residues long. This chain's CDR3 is CAWRRTEAFF. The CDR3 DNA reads TGTGCCTGGAGACGGACTGAAGCTTTCTTT.

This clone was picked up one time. The CDR3 here is CASSDRPVINEKLFF. CDR3 coding DNA: TGTGCCAGTTCCGACAGACCGGTAATTAATGAAAAACTGTTTTTT. J is TRBJ1-4 and V is TRBV19; D perhaps matches TRBD1 (5 bases). V was clipped by 8 bases and J by 4 bases, with 17 bases between them. Germline CDR1 LNHDA, CDR2 SQIVND (reference sequence). The CDR3 runs 15 residues.

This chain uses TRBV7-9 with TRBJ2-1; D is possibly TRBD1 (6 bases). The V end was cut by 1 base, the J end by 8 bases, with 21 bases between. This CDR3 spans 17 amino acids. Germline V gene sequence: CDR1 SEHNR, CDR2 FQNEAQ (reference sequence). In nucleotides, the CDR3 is TGTGCCAGCAGCTTAGATTATTCGTCGTTCAGGGGCGATGAGCAGTTCTTC. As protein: CASSLDYSSFRGDEQFF.

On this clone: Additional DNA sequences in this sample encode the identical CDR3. The CDR3 coding sequence is TGTGCCAGCAGTGACAGGGAAGAAAAACTGTTTTTT. It translates to CASSDREEKLFF. The chain uses TRBV2 and TRBJ1-4; maybe TRBD1 (5 bases). V lost 3 bases and J lost 8, with 7 bases in between. This CDR3 is 12 amino acids long. The germline CDR1 and CDR2 sequences are SNHLY and FYNNEI.

This chain's CDR3 is CASSVRDFNYEQYF. CDR3 coding DNA: TGTGCCAGCAGCGTCCGGGACTTTAACTACGAGCAGTACTTC. This chain connects TRBV27 to TRBJ2-7; TRBD2 might be the D (6 bases). The V gene's germline CDR1 is MNHEY and CDR2 SMNVEV (reference sequence). V was clipped by 6 bases and J by 3 bases, with 15 bases between them. CDR3 length equals 14 residues.

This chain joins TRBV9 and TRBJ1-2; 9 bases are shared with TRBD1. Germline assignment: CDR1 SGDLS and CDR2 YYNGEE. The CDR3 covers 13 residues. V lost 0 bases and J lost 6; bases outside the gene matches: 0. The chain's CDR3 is CASSVGQGDGYTF. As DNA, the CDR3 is TGTGCCAGCAGCGTAGGACAGGGGGATGGCTACACCTTC.

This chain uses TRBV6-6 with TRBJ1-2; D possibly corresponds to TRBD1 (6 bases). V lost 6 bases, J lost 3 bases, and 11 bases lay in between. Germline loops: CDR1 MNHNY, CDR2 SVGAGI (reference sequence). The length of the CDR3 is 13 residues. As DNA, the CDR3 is TGTGCCAGCAGGGGGGCTGCCCACTATGGCTACACCTTC. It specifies CASRGAAHYGYTF.

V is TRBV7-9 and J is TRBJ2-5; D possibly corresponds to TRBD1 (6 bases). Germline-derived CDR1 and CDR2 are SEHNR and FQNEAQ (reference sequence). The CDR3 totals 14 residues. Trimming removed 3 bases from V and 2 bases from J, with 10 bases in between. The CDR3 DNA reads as TGTGCCAGCAGCTTTGGACAGCTACAAGAGACCCAGTACTTC. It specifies CASSFGQLQETQYF.

The CDR3 protein is CASSLAIGSVNEQFF. CDR3 DNA: TGCGCCAGCAGCTTGGCCATAGGTAGCGTCAATGAGCAGTTCTTC. The chain links TRBV5-1 to TRBJ2-1, with D maybe TRBD2 (5 bases). Germline CDR1 is SGHRS and CDR2 is YFSETQ. CDR3 length: 15 residues. Trimming left V 0 bases short and J 6 bases short, with 13 bases between.

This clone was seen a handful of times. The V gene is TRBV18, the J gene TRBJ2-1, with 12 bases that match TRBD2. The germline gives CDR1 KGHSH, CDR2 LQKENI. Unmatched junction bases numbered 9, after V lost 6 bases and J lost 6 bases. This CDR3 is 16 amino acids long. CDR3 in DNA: TGTGCCAGCTCTCCCTTACTAGCGGGGGGCACCAATGAGCAGTTCTTC. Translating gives CASSPLLAGGTNEQFF.

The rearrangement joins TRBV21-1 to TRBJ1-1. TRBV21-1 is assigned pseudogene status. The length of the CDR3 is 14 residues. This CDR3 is CASSKAGGRTEAFF. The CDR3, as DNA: TGTGCCAGCAGCAAAGCCGGGGGTAGGACTGAAGCTTTCTTT.

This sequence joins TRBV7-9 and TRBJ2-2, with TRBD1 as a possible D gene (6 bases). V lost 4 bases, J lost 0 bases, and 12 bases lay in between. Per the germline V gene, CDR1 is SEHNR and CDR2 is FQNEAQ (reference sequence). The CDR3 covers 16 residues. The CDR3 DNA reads TGTGCCAGCAGCTGGGCACAGGGAACGAACACCGGGGAGCTGTTTTTT. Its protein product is CASSWAQGTNTGELFF.

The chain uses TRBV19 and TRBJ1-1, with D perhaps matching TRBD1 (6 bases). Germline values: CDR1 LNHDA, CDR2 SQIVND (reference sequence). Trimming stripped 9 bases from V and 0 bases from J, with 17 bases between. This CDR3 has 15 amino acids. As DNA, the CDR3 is TGTGCCAGCCAAAACCGGGGACATTTGAACACTGAAGCTTTCTTT. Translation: CASQNRGHLNTEAFF.

CDR3 in amino acids: CASSSGTGMGGAFF. CDR3 DNA sequence: TGTGCCAGCAGCTCCGGGACAGGGATGGGTGGAGCTTTCTTT. The chain employs TRBV7-6 and TRBJ1-1, with 9 bases fitting TRBD1. This CDR3 is built from 14 residues. Germline lookup yields CDR1 SGHVS and CDR2 FNYEAQ. The V and J ends lost 4 bases and 10 bases, in that order; junction bases with no gene match: 10.

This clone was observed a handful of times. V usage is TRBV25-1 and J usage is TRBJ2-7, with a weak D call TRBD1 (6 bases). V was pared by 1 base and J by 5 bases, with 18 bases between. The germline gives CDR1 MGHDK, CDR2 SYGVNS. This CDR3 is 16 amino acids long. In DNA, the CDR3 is TGTGCCAGCAGTGAATCGACAGGCCGAATAGTGGACGAGCAGTACTTC. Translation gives CASSESTGRIVDEQYF.

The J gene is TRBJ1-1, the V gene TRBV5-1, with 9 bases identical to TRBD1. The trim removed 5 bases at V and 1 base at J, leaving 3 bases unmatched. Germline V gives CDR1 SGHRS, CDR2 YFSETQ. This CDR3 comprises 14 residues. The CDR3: CASRLGQGNTEAFF. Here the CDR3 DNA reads TGCGCCAGCAGGCTGGGACAGGGGAACACTGAAGCTTTCTTT.

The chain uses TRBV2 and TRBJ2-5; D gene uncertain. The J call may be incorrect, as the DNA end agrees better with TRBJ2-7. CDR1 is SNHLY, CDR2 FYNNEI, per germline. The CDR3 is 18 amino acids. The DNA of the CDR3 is TGTGCCAGCAGTGAAGCGCTCTCTCGAGCTCCCATGTATAGCGAGCAGTACTTC. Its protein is CASSEALSRAPMYSEQYF.

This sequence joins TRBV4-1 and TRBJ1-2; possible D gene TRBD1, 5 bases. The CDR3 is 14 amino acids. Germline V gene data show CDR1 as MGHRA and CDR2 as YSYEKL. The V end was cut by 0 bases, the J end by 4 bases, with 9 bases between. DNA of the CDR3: TGCGCCAGCAGCCAAGATAGGGGCAGCTATGGCTACACCTTC. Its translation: CASSQDRGSYGYTF.

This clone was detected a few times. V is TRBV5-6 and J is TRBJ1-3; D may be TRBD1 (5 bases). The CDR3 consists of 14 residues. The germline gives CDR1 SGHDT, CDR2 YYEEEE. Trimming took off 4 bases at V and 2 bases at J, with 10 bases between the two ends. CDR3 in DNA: TGTGCCAGCAGCCTACGGGGGACTGGAAACACCATATATTTT. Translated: CASSLRGTGNTIYF.

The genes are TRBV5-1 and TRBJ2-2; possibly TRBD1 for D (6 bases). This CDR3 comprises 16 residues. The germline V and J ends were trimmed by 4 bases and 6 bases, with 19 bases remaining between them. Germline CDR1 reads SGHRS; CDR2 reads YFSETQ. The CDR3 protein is CASSAQGSGRSGELFF. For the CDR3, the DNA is TGCGCCAGCAGCGCACAGGGAAGTGGACGGTCCGGGGAGCTGTTTTTT.

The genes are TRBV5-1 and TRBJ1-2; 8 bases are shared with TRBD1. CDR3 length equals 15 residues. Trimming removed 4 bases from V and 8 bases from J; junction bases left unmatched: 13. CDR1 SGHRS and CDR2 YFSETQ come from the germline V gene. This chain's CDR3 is CASSGGQATFDGYTF. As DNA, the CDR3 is TGCGCCAGCAGCGGGGGACAGGCAACTTTCGACGGCTACACCTTC.

CDR3 in DNA: TGTGCCAGCAGTACCACAGGGTCGGAGACCCAGTACTTC. Residues: CASSTTGSETQYF. V usage is TRBV27 and J usage is TRBJ2-5; possible D gene TRBD1, 6 bases. CDR3 length: 13 residues. Looked up from germline, CDR1 is MNHEY and CDR2 is SMNVEV (reference sequence). Trimming removed 5 bases at V and 5 bases at J, with 12 bases between.